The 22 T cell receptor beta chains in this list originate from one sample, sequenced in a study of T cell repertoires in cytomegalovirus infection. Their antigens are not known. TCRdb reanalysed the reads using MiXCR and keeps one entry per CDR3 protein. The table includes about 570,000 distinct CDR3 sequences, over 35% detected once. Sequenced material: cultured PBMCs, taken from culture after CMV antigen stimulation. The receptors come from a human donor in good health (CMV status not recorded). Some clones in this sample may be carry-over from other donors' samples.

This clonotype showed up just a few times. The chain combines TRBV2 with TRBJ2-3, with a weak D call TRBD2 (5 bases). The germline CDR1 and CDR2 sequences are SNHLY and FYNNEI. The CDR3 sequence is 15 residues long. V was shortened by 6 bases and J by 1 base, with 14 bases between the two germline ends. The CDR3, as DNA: TGTGCCAGCAGCGCGGACTGGATTCGCACAGATACGCAGTATTTT. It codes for CASSADWIRTDTQYF. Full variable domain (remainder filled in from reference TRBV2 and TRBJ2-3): EPEVTQTPSHQVTQMGQEVILRCVPISNHLYFYWYRQILGQKVEFLVSFYNNEISEKSEIFDDQFSVERPDGSNFTLKIRSTKLEDSAMYFCASSADWIRTDTQYFGPGTRLTVL.

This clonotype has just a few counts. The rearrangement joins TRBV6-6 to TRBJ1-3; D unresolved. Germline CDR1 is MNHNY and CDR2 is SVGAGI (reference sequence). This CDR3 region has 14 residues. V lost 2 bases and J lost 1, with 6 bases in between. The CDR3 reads CASSYRDSGNTIYF. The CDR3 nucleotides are TGTGCCAGCAGTTACAGGGATTCTGGAAACACCATATATTTT.

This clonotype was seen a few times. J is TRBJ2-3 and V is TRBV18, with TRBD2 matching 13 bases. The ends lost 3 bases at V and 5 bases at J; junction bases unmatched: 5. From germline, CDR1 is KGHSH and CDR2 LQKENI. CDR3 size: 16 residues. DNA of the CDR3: TGTGCCAGCTCACCGGGACTAGCGGGGAGAGGAGATACGCAGTATTTT. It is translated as CASSPGLAGRGDTQYF.

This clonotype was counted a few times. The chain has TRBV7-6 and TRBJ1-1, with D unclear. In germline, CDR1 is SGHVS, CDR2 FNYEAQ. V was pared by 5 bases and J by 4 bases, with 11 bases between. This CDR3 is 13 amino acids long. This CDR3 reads CASSPPARTEAFF. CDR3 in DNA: TGTGCCAGCAGCCCGCCCGCGCGCACTGAAGCTTTCTTT.

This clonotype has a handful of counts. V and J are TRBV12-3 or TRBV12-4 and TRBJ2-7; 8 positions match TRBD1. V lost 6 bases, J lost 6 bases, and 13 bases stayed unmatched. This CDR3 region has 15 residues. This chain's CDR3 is CASSRSRTGRSEQYF. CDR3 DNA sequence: TGTGCCAGCAGCCGAAGCCGGACAGGGAGAAGCGAGCAGTACTTC.

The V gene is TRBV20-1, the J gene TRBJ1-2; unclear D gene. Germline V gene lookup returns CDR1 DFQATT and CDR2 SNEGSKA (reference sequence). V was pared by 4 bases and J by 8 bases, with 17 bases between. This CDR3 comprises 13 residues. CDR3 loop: CSAKTPALLGYTF. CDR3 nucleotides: TGCAGTGCTAAAACCCCGGCCCTGCTGGGCTACACCTTC.

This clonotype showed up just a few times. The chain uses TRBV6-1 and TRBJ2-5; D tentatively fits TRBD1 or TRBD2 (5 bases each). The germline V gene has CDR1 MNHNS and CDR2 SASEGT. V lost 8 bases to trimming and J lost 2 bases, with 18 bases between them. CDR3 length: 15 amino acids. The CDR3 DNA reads TGTGCCAGCGGGCAGTCCGTCGGGGCGCAAGAGACCCAGTACTTC. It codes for CASGQSVGAQETQYF.

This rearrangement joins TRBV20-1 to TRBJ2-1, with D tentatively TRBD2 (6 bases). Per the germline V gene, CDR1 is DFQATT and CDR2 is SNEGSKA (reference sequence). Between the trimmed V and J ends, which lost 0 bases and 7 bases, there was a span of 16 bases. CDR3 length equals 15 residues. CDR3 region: CSARELRDSKNEQFF. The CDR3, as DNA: TGCAGTGCTAGAGAGCTGCGGGACTCTAAGAATGAGCAGTTCTTC.

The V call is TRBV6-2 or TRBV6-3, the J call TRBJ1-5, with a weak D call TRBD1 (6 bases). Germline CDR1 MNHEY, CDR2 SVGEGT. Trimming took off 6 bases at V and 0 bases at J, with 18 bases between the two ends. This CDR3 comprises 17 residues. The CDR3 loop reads CASRVGAQTYSNQPQHF. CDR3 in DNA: TGTGCCAGCAGAGTGGGGGCACAAACCTATAGCAATCAGCCCCAGCATTTT.

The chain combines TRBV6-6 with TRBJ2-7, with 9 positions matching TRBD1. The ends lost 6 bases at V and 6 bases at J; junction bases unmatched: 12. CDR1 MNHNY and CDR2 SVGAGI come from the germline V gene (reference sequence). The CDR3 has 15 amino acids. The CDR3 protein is CASRTTGTGNPEQYF. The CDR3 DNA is TGTGCCAGCAGAACCACCGGGACAGGGAACCCCGAGCAGTACTTC.

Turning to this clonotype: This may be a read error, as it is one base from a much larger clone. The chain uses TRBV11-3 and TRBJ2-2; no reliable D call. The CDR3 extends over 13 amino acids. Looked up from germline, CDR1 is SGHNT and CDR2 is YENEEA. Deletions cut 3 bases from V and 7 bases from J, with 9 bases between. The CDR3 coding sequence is TGTGCCAGCAGCTTGGATCGGGTCGGGGAGCTGTTTTTT. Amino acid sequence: CASSLDRVGELFF.

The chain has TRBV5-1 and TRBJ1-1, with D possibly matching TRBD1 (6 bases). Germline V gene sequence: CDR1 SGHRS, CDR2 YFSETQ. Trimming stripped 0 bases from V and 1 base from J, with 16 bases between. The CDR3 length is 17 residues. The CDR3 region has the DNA TGCGCCAGCAGCTTGGCCAATAGTGGGGGCGGGAACACTGAAGCTTTCTTT. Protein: CASSLANSGGGNTEAFF. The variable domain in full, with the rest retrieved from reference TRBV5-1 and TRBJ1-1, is KAGVTQTPRYLIKTRGQQVTLSCSPISGHRSVSWYQQTPGQGLQFLFEYFSETQRNKGNFPGRFSGRQFSNSRSEMNVSTLELGDSALYLCASSLANSGGGNTEAFFGQGTRLTVV.

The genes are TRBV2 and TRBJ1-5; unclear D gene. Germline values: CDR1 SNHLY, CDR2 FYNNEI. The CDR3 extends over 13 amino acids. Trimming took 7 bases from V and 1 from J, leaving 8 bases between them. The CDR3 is CASKEQSNQPQHF. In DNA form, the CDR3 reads TGTGCCAGCAAGGAACAGAGCAATCAGCCCCAGCATTTT. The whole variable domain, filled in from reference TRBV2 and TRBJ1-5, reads EPEVTQTPSHQVTQMGQEVILRCVPISNHLYFYWYRQILGQKVEFLVSFYNNEISEKSEIFDDQFSVERPDGSNFTLKIRSTKLEDSAMYFCASKEQSNQPQHFGDGTRLSIL.

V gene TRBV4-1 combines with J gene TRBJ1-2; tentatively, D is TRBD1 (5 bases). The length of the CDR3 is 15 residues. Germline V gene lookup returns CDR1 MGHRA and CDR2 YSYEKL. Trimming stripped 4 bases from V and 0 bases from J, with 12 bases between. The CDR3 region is CASSPTDTTNYGYTF. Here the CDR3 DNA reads TGCGCCAGCAGCCCCACGGACACCACTAACTATGGCTACACCTTC.

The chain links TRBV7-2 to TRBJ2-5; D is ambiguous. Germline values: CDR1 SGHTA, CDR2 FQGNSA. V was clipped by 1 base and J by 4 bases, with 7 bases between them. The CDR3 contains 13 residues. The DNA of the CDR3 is TGTGCCAGCAGCTTAGACGACGGAGAGACCCAGTACTTC. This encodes CASSLDDGETQYF.

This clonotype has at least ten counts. Written as DNA, the CDR3 is TGTGCCAGTAGTCCTCCGGGACAGGGATACACCGGGGAGCTGTTTTTT. Protein product: CASSPPGQGYTGELFF. The V and J genes are TRBV19 and TRBJ2-2; 9 bases are shared with TRBD1. This CDR3 region has 16 residues. V was pared by 5 bases and J by 3 bases, with 7 bases of the junction left unmatched. Germline V gene data show CDR1 as LNHDA and CDR2 as SQIVND (reference sequence).

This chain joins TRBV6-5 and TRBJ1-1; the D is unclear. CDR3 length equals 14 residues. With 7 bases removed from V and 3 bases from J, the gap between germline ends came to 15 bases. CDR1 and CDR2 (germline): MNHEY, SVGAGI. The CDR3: CASTDPSLDTEAFF. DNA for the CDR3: TGTGCCAGCACCGACCCATCTCTGGACACTGAAGCTTTCTTT.

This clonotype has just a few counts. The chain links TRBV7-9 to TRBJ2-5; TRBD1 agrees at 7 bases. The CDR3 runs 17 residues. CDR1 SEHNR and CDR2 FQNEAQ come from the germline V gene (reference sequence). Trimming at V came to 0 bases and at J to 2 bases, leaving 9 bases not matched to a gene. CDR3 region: CASSLAPGQPKQETQYF. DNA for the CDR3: TGTGCCAGCAGCTTAGCCCCGGGACAGCCTAAACAAGAGACCCAGTACTTC.

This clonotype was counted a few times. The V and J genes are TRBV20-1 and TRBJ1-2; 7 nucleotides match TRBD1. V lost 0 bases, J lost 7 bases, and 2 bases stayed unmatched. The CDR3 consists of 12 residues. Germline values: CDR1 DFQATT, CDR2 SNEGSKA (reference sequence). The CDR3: CSARDSGGGYTF. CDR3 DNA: TGCAGTGCTAGAGATTCAGGGGGTGGCTACACCTTC.

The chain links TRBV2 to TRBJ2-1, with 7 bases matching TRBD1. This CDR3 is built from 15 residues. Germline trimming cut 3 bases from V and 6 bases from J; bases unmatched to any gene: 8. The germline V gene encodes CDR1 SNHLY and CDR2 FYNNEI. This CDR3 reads CASSEDRILGNEQFF. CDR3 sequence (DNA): TGTGCCAGCAGTGAGGACAGGATCTTGGGCAATGAGCAGTTCTTC.

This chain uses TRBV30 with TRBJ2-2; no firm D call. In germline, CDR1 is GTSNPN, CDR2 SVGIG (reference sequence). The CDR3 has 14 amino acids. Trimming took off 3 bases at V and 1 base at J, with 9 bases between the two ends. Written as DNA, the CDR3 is TGTGCCTGGAGAGCCGAACTGAACACCGGGGAGCTGTTTTTT. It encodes CAWRAELNTGELFF.

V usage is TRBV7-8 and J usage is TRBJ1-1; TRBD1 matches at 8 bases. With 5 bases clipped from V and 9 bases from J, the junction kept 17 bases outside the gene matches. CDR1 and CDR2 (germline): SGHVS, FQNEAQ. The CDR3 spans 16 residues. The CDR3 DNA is TGTGCCAGCAGCCATGCCGGCGGCGCAGGGGGCTTGCAAGCTTTCTTT. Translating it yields CASSHAGGAGGLQAFF.